This is a list of T cell receptor beta chains from one sample in a study of blood T cell repertoires in COVID-19. The assay was immunoSEQ multiplex PCR, and TCRdb's table has in-frame clones only and misses some. The table shows 250,000 to 300,000 clones, with approximately 80% occurring only once. The sample comprised peripheral blood. All receptors come from a woman aged 55 to 70 with active or convalescent COVID-19. CDR3s include the opening cysteine and the closing phenylalanine or tryptophan. The size of a clone is reported for some rows only, either as once, few or many, or as a class for expanded clones.

clone size | J gene | V gene | CDR3 protein
NA | TRBJ1-1 | TRBV25-1 | CASSAWTGGLNTEAFF
NA | TRBJ2-6 | TRBV27 | CASSQGQTFSGANVLTF
once | TRBJ1-1 | TRBV7-9 | CASSEGPGGTEAFF
NA | TRBJ1-2 | TRBV7-2 | CASSFATGVDYGYTF
NA | TRBJ2-5 | TRBV7-2 | CASSGIDRAGPQYF
NA | TRBJ2-1 | TRBV7-2 | CASSPAGGPGTDNEQFF
NA | TRBJ1-2 | TRBV2 | CASSRRQGGGYTF
NA | TRBJ1-2 | TRBV6-5 | CASSYGGPGDGYTF
NA | TRBJ2-4 | TRBV6-1 | CASSEAQRNIQYF
NA | TRBJ1-2 | TRBV29-1 | CSGDRGDGYTF
NA | TRBJ2-7 | TRBV18 | CASSPRDRVDEQYF
NA | TRBJ1-2 | TRBV29-1 | CSVDAAVGYGYTF
once | TRBJ2-3 | TRBV10-3 | CAISKLAGGPDTQYF
NA | TRBJ2-2 | TRBV19 | CASSGLAGEGGELFF
NA | TRBJ1-1 | TRBV19 | CASSSQGAGNTEAFF
NA | TRBJ1-4 | TRBV4-1 | CASSLRAATNEKLFF
NA | TRBJ2-1 | TRBV6-1 | CASSEQGASYNEQFF
NA | TRBJ1-6 | TRBV9 | CASSVSTGDQPGYNSPLHF
NA | TRBJ1-2 | TRBV4-1 | CASSQASPGAMDLYGYTF
NA | TRBJ1-2 | TRBV6-5 | CASSADTNYGYTF
NA | TRBJ1-3 | TRBV7-5 | CARSFKTWEAGNTIYF
few | TRBJ1-5 | TRBV10-3 | CAISEGQGGNQPQHF
NA | TRBJ2-7 | TRBV20-1 | CSAQGVSEQYF
NA | TRBJ1-1 | TRBV9 | CASSAIIEHTEAFF
once | TRBJ2-2 | TRBV5-1 | CASSLSLAGNTGELFF
NA | TRBJ1-2 | TRBV19 | CASSIQGFLVGYTF
NA | TRBJ2-1 | TRBV18 | CASSPRQGSSYNEQFF
once | TRBJ1-5 | TRBV7-2 | CASSQPLAGDQPQHF
NA | TRBJ1-2 | TRBV18 | CASSPGSLSYGYTF
NA | TRBJ2-7 | TRBV6-5 | CASRYTDRAYEQYF
NA | TRBJ1-2 | TRBV6-5 | CASRGTAEPWYGYTF
NA | TRBJ2-7 | TRBV4-1 | CASSQVRTSVSYEQYF
NA | TRBJ2-5 | TRBV5-8 | CASSLGRNQETQYF
NA | TRBJ2-7 | TRBV7-6 | CASSLDTSSSYEQYF
NA | TRBJ1-2 | TRBV14 | CASSQGPYRGNYGYTF
NA | TRBJ2-7 | TRBV5-1 | CASSLGTSGVTYEQYF
NA | TRBJ2-2 | TRBV7-3 | CASSLTDRNTGELFF
NA | TRBJ1-2 | TRBV6-5 | CASSYIPGLIYGYTF
many | TRBJ2-3 | TRBV5-1 | CASSLALTSGGTDTQYF
once | TRBJ1-2 | TRBV7-2 | CASSLYRGDYGYTF
NA | TRBJ2-5 | TRBV5-5 | CASSPTPTGTETQYF
NA | TRBJ2-4 | TRBV11-2 | CASSWEYSAKNIQYF
NA | TRBJ2-3 | TRBV6-1 | CASSVYGGLNTDTQYF
NA | TRBJ2-2 | TRBV30 | CAWSVARNTGELFF
once | TRBJ2-5 | TRBV5-4 | CASSLDLAGPVAQYF
many | TRBJ2-1 | TRBV7-3 | CASSFGNEQFF
once | TRBJ2-6 | TRBV15 | CATSGGTGVPGANVLTF
NA | TRBJ1-3 | TRBV6-5 | CASSSGAGEHF
once | TRBJ1-3 | TRBV30 | CAWVAPRGSTGIENTIYF
NA | TRBJ2-7 | TRBV9 | CASSWSTENFEQYF